This T cell receptor beta chain is drawn from a study of radiotherapy plus CTLA-4 blockade in lung cancer. Study-level background: Disease control reached over 30%, with objective responses in roughly 19%. Study outcomes and limitations: Blood saw expansion of tumor-derived TCR clones after radiotherapy plus ipilimumab. Together with interferon-beta, which increased in serum after radiation, early dynamic changes in blood T cell clones were reportedly the best predictors of response.

In germline, CDR1 is MDHEN, CDR2 SYDVKM. This CDR3 contains 11 residues. The V and J ends lost 6 bases and 7 bases respectively, with 7 bases between them. In regard to this clone: Its matching antigen is unknown.

Assay: immunoSEQ multiplex PCR; the TCRdb copy retains only in-frame clones and omits some. The data show 100,000 to 150,000 clones, more than 65% seen once. The sequences come from peripheral blood, collected from a patient treated with radiotherapy plus ipilimumab. The chain employs TRBV28 and TRBJ2-1; D gene unclear. The TCR originated in a human donor with non-small cell lung cancer who had a partial response to radiotherapy plus ipilimumab. In DNA form, the CDR3 reads TGTGCCAGCAGCCCACGGAATGAGCAGTTCTTC. Its translation: CASSPRNEQFF.